A single sample is the source of the 9 T cell receptor beta chains below, sequenced in a study of T cells in Graves' hyperthyroidism and ophthalmopathy. RNA transcripts provided the source from which TCR beta CDR3 regions were amplified. The study used the HTBI primer set for a first-round RT-PCR of the TCR CDR3. TCRdb called the multiplex PCR reads again in MiXCR, with one record for every CDR3 protein. The repertoire holds around 700,000 distinct CDR3 sequences, with roughly 20% as singletons. The sequenced material came from blood. These receptor sequences come from a woman aged 45-59 years with Graves' hyperthyroidism that later progressed to Graves' ophthalmopathy.

This clonotype was found a few times. The genes are TRBV3-1 and TRBJ1-1, with TRBD1 identical over 7 bases. Trimming removed 3 bases from V and 7 bases from J; junction bases left unmatched: 2. Germline V gene lookup returns CDR1 LGHDT and CDR2 YNNKEL (reference sequence). The CDR3 is 12 residues long. The CDR3 region is CASSHRDSEAFF. The CDR3 DNA follows: TGTGCCAGCAGCCACCGGGACAGTGAAGCTTTCTTT.

This clonotype showed up many times. The CDR3 DNA reads TGTGCCAGTAGTATTGCCGTGGGGAGCACTGAAGCTTTCTTT. It specifies CASSIAVGSTEAFF. This chain connects TRBV19 to TRBJ1-1; D gene ambiguous. Trimming took 3 bases from V and 4 from J, leaving 12 bases between them. This CDR3 spans 14 amino acids. Per germline, CDR1 LNHDA and CDR2 SQIVND (reference sequence).

The V and J genes are TRBV12-3 or TRBV12-4 and TRBJ1-6; D remains ambiguous. The CDR3 covers 13 residues. V gave up 3 bases and J gave up 7 bases, with 7 bases separating them. The CDR3 region is CASSLSQNSPLHF. In nucleotides, the CDR3 is TGTGCCAGCAGTTTGTCCCAGAATTCACCCCTCCACTTT.

The chain couples TRBV19 to TRBJ2-1; D ambiguous. Between the trimmed V and J ends, which lost 8 bases and 5 bases, there was a span of 16 bases. Germline CDR1 LNHDA, CDR2 SQIVND (reference sequence). The CDR3 runs 14 residues. The CDR3 here is CASSGGTSDNEQFF. For the CDR3, the DNA is TGTGCCAGTTCCGGTGGTACCTCGGACAATGAGCAGTTCTTC.

This clonotype was seen a handful of times. The chain is built from TRBV6-2 or TRBV6-3 and TRBJ1-1; D is undetermined. The germline CDR1 and CDR2 sequences are MNHEY and SVGEGT. There are 13 residues in the CDR3. The V gene lost 1 base and the J gene lost 5 bases, with 8 bases spanning the gap. CDR3 DNA: TGTGCCAGCAGTTACTTCCTGCGAACTGAAGCTTTCTTT. Residues: CASSYFLRTEAFF.

This clonotype was seen repeatedly, ten times or more. The chain recombines TRBV20-1 with TRBJ1-2; 9 bases are a match to TRBD1. CDR1 is DFQATT, CDR2 SNEGSKA, per germline (reference sequence). The J segment lost 3 bases and the V segment lost 4 bases, leaving 3 bases of the junction unmatched. The CDR3 loop spans 13 amino acids. The CDR3 reads CSANRGPDYGYTF. The CDR3 coding sequence is TGCAGTGCTAACAGGGGGCCGGACTATGGCTACACCTTC.

This sequence joins TRBV12-5 and TRBJ1-1, with no clear D. The CDR3 is 14 amino acids. Germline V CDR1 and CDR2: LGHNT, FRNRAP. Trimming cost V 1 base and J 1 base, with 7 bases left between them. DNA of the CDR3: TGTGCTAGTGGTTTGGAAGGAGCGAACACTGAAGCTTTCTTT. Amino acids: CASGLEGANTEAFF.

This chain connects TRBV9 to TRBJ2-6; 8 nucleotides agree with TRBD1. The CDR3 loop spans 18 amino acids. J gave up 2 bases and V 2 bases, and 9 bases lay outside the gene matches. CDR1 and CDR2 (germline): SGDLS, YYNGEE. The CDR3 sequence: CASSVREDRVAGANVLTF. CDR3 nucleotide sequence: TGTGCCAGCAGCGTTAGAGAGGACAGGGTAGCTGGGGCCAACGTCCTGACTTTC.

Ten or more counts support this clonotype. The chain is built from TRBV12-3 or TRBV12-4 and TRBJ1-5, with D unclear. The ends were cut back, 3 bases at V and 5 bases at J, with 11 bases in the middle. The CDR3 loop spans 14 amino acids. CDR3 in amino acids: CASSLGARDQPQHF. The DNA of the CDR3 is TGTGCCAGCAGTTTGGGTGCGAGGGATCAGCCCCAGCATTTT.